The 26 T cell receptor beta chains below all came from one sample that was sequenced in a study of blood T cells in healthy people across ages. Through a sample-barcoded 5' primer and a J-beta primer mix, a second PCR was run for roughly 7 to 11 cycles. TCRdb redid the calling of the 5' RACE reads with MiXCR, one entry per CDR3 protein. The sample records about 2 million distinct CDR3 sequences, less than 50% being singletons. The sample consisted of blood. All receptors come from a woman aged 40-49 years in good health.

This clonotype was picked up many times. The chain carries TRBV7-2 and TRBJ2-7, with D uncertain. The CDR3 extends over 13 amino acids. V lost 4 bases and J lost 9, with 16 bases in between. Looked up from germline, CDR1 is SGHTA and CDR2 is FQGNSA. This chain's CDR3 is CASSSPPDWGQYF. The CDR3 DNA reads TGTGCCAGCAGCTCCCCCCCAGACTGGGGGCAGTACTTC. Full variable domain (rest looked up from reference TRBV7-2 and TRBJ2-7): GAGVSQSPSNKVTEKGKDVELRCDPISGHTALYWYRQSLGQGLEFLIYFQGNSAPDKSGLPSDRFSAERTGGSVSTLTIQRTQQEDSAVYLCASSSPPDWGQYFGPGTRLTVT.

This clonotype has a handful of counts. The chain employs TRBV7-8 and TRBJ2-1, with 13 bases that match TRBD2. The CDR3 sequence is 19 residues long. CDR1 is SGHVS and CDR2 is FQNEAQ in the germline V gene. J lost 4 bases, V lost 1 base, and 10 bases had no gene match. CDR3 in DNA: TGTGCCAGCAGCTTAGGACTAGCGGGGGGTCCAACCTCATACAATGAGCAGTTCTTC. Residues: CASSLGLAGGPTSYNEQFF.

This clonotype has more than one count but fewer than ten. The rearrangement uses TRBV20-1 and TRBJ2-3; the D gene could be TRBD1 or TRBD2 (7 bases each). Per the germline V gene, CDR1 is DFQATT and CDR2 is SNEGSKA (reference sequence). The CDR3 has 16 amino acids. The CDR3 is CRGFEGASGSTDTQYF. CDR3 nucleotide sequence: TGCAGGGGGTTTGAGGGGGCTAGCGGTAGCACAGATACGCAGTATTTT.

This chain joins TRBV4-3 and TRBJ2-1; possibly TRBD2 for D (6 bases). V was pared by 0 bases and J by 8 bases, with 17 bases between. CDR1 LGHNA and CDR2 YSLEER come from the germline V gene. This CDR3 is built from 16 residues. The DNA for the CDR3 is TGCGCCAGCAGCCAAGATCGGGCAGCGGGCGGCCATGAGCAGTTCTTC. Translating it yields CASSQDRAAGGHEQFF.

A word on this clonotype: Just one base apart from a much larger clone, this may be a read error. This rearrangement joins TRBV20-1 to TRBJ1-2; D uncertain. V was trimmed by 5 bases and J by 7 bases, leaving 11 bases between them. The CDR3 has 11 residues. CDR1 and CDR2 from the germline V gene are DFQATT and SNEGSKA (reference sequence). CDR3 DNA sequence: TGCAGTGCTCCCAATTTGGCTGGCTACACCTTC. Amino acid sequence: CSAPNLAGYTF.

The rearrangement uses TRBV20-1 and TRBJ1-2, with 10 bases aligning to TRBD1. The trim removed 6 bases at V and 7 bases at J, leaving 11 bases unmatched. The CDR3 spans 14 residues. Germline CDR1 and CDR2: DFQATT and SNEGSKA (reference sequence). The chain's CDR3 is CSAKRPGQGFGYTF. The CDR3 nucleotides read TGCAGTGCAAAAAGACCGGGACAGGGGTTTGGCTACACCTTC.

The chain has TRBV5-5 and TRBJ1-2; a possible D gene is TRBD1 (6 bases). Trimming shortened V by 2 bases and J by 4 bases, and 15 bases separated the two germline ends. The CDR3 covers 15 residues. CDR1 is SGHKS and CDR2 is YYEKEE in the germline V gene (reference sequence). The CDR3 DNA reads as TGTGCCAGCAGCTTCGGGGGGGGCCAAGGCTATGGCTACACCTTC. Protein product: CASSFGGGQGYGYTF.

The genes are TRBV11-1 and TRBJ2-5; 7 nucleotides agree with TRBD2. Germline V gene data show CDR1 as SGHAT and CDR2 as FQDESV (reference sequence). The CDR3 has 14 residues. V lost 1 base and J lost 5; bases outside the gene matches: 4. Here the CDR3 reads CASSLDILAETQYF. CDR3 nucleotide sequence: TGTGCCAGCAGCTTAGATATACTAGCGGAGACCCAGTACTTC.

The V gene is TRBV29-1, the J gene TRBJ1-2; possibly TRBD1 for D (6 bases). Germline values: CDR1 SQVTM, CDR2 ANQGSEA. This CDR3 spans 16 amino acids. The V end was cut by 1 base, the J end by 0 bases, with 15 bases between. Here the CDR3 DNA reads TGCAGCGTTGAAGGGGGAAGGGGGGCGCCTAACTATGGCTACACCTTC. Protein: CSVEGGRGAPNYGYTF. The entire variable domain, with the rest obtained from reference TRBV29-1 and TRBJ1-2, is as follows: SAVISQKPSRDICQRGTSLTIQCQVDSQVTMMFWYRQQPGQSLTLIATANQGSEATYESGFVIDKFPISRPNLTFSTLTVSNMSPEDSSIYLCSVEGGRGAPNYGYTFGSGTRLTVV.

The V gene is TRBV5-1, the J gene TRBJ2-1; TRBD2 matches 11 bases. The germline V gene encodes CDR1 SGHRS and CDR2 YFSETQ. The V gene end was trimmed by 0 bases and the J gene end by 4 bases; junction bases not matched to a gene: 9. The CDR3 has 18 amino acids. This CDR3 reads CASSLESPTSGGYNEQFF. The DNA of the CDR3 is TGCGCCAGCAGCTTGGAATCCCCTACTAGCGGGGGATACAATGAGCAGTTCTTC. Looking up the rest from reference TRBV5-1 and TRBJ2-1 gives the full variable domain: KAGVTQTPRYLIKTRGQQVTLSCSPISGHRSVSWYQQTPGQGLQFLFEYFSETQRNKGNFPGRFSGRQFSNSRSEMNVSTLELGDSALYLCASSLESPTSGGYNEQFFGPGTRLTVL.

This clonotype turned up a few times. The rearrangement links TRBV6-1 to TRBJ2-3; TRBD2 aligns across 9 bases. After removal of 6 bases from V and 2 bases from J, the junction contained 9 bases not matched to a gene. This CDR3 is 16 amino acids long. Germline V gives CDR1 MNHNS, CDR2 SASEGT. The CDR3 nucleotides are TGTGCCAGCAGGGCGCGGGGGGGACAGTCCACAGATACGCAGTATTTT. Translation gives CASRARGGQSTDTQYF.

This rearrangement joins TRBV7-2 to TRBJ2-1, with 12 positions matching TRBD2. The V and J ends lost 1 base and 0 bases, in that order; junction bases with no gene match: 7. The CDR3 contains 19 residues. Germline CDR1 SGHTA, CDR2 FQGNSA. The CDR3 coding sequence is TGTGCCAGCAGCTTAGTCTCTCTAGCGGGGGGGCCCTCCTACAATGAGCAGTTCTTC. Protein sequence: CASSLVSLAGGPSYNEQFF.

The rearrangement joins TRBV6-5 to TRBJ2-3, with 8 bases fitting TRBD2. J was trimmed by 5 bases and V by 2 bases; bases with no gene match: 9. The CDR3 runs to 16 residues. Germline lookup yields CDR1 MNHEY and CDR2 SVGAGI. CDR3 amino acids: CASSYISAGDRDTQYF. The CDR3 region has the DNA TGTGCCAGCAGTTACATCTCAGCGGGGGACCGAGATACGCAGTATTTT.

This rearrangement joins TRBV20-1 to TRBJ2-3, with TRBD2 matching over 11 bases. The length of the CDR3 is 15 residues. CDR1 and CDR2 from the germline V gene are DFQATT and SNEGSKA (reference sequence). Unmatched junction bases numbered 7, after V lost 3 bases and J lost 5 bases. The CDR3 DNA is TGCAGTGCTAGGACTAGCGGGGTACCGTTAGATACGCAGTATTTT. Encoded protein: CSARTSGVPLDTQYF.

J is TRBJ2-5 and V is TRBV12-3 or TRBV12-4; weak D call: TRBD1 (5 bases). The CDR3 has 15 residues. The V end was cut by 3 bases, the J end by 5 bases, with 16 bases between. Here the CDR3 DNA reads TGTGCCAGCAGTTTGAGCAGGGCCGAATCGGAGACCCAGTACTTC. It is translated as CASSLSRAESETQYF.

This clonotype was seen a handful of times. The chain couples TRBV5-1 to TRBJ2-3; D unclear. The CDR3 is made up of 15 amino acids. V was pared by 7 bases and J by 0 bases, with 15 bases between. Germline V gene data show CDR1 as SGHRS and CDR2 as YFSETQ. The CDR3, as DNA: TGCGCCAGCGCCTCTACGGGCTTTAGCACAGATACGCAGTATTTT. Translating it yields CASASTGFSTDTQYF. Full variable domain (missing parts from reference TRBV5-1 and TRBJ2-3): KAGVTQTPRYLIKTRGQQVTLSCSPISGHRSVSWYQQTPGQGLQFLFEYFSETQRNKGNFPGRFSGRQFSNSRSEMNVSTLELGDSALYLCASASTGFSTDTQYFGPGTRLTVL.

This chain connects TRBV7-9 to TRBJ1-2; D remains unclear. V was pared by 5 bases and J by 7 bases, with 11 bases between. This CDR3 has 12 residues. Germline V gene lookup returns CDR1 SEHNR and CDR2 FQNEAQ (reference sequence). The CDR3 is CASSVRETGYTF. The CDR3 bases are TGTGCCAGCAGCGTCCGGGAGACTGGCTACACCTTC.

This clonotype was detected only a few times. The J gene is TRBJ2-3, the V gene TRBV7-9; D might be TRBD1 (5 bases). V gave up 5 bases and J gave up 0 bases, with 15 bases separating them. Germline CDR1 is SEHNR and CDR2 is FQNEAQ (reference sequence). The CDR3 loop spans 16 amino acids. The CDR3, as DNA: TGTGCCAGCAGCCAGGACATTTCTCCTAGCACAGATACGCAGTATTTT. Its translation: CASSQDISPSTDTQYF.

In its sample, this clonotype was seen a few times. This may stem from a read error, because a much larger clone lies one nucleotide away. For the CDR3, the DNA is TGTGCCAGCAGTTACGCGAGCATGGGGACTGAAGCTTTCTTT. Translated, it gives CASSYASMGTEAFF. The gene calls are TRBV6-2 or TRBV6-3 and TRBJ1-1, with D unresolved. The CDR3 is 14 residues long. The germline V gene encodes CDR1 MNHEY and CDR2 SVGEGT. Trimming took off 2 bases at V and 5 bases at J, with 12 bases between the two ends.

The V call is TRBV6-5, the J call TRBJ1-1; TRBD1 might be the D (5 bases). The CDR3 is 15 residues long. Looked up from germline, CDR1 is MNHEY and CDR2 is SVGAGI. V gave up 6 bases and J gave up 1 base, with 15 bases separating them. CDR3 residues: CASRRNQGWNTEAFF. CDR3 DNA: TGTGCCAGCAGACGGAACCAGGGTTGGAACACTGAAGCTTTCTTT.

This chain uses TRBV6-5 with TRBJ2-1; TRBD2 might be the D (6 bases). Trimming shortened V by 0 bases and J by 3 bases, and 18 bases separated the two germline ends. CDR1 is MNHEY and CDR2 is SVGAGI in the germline V gene. This CDR3 has 18 amino acids. Written as DNA, the CDR3 is TGTGCCAGCAGTTACTCGGGGGGAATCCCGAGAAACTACAATGAGCAGTTCTTC. This codes for CASSYSGGIPRNYNEQFF.

The count of this clonotype is one. V gene TRBV2 combines with J gene TRBJ2-7; 9 bases fit TRBD2. There are 17 residues in the CDR3. Germline lookup yields CDR1 SNHLY and CDR2 FYNNEI. V was clipped by 4 bases and J by 0 bases; unmatched bases: 10. The CDR3 reads CASSGTSGQPSSYEQYF. The CDR3 coding sequence is TGTGCCAGCAGTGGTACTAGCGGGCAGCCTAGCTCCTACGAGCAGTACTTC.

The chain is built from TRBV5-5 and TRBJ2-3; either TRBD1 or TRBD2 may supply D (5 bases each). CDR3 length: 15 residues. Trimming took 4 bases from V and 2 from J, leaving 14 bases between them. From germline, CDR1 is SGHKS and CDR2 YYEKEE (reference sequence). The CDR3 DNA reads as TGTGCCAGCAGCCAAGGGACGTTTGACACAGATACGCAGTATTTT. This sequence encodes CASSQGTFDTDTQYF.

With regard to this clonotype: This may be a read error, as it is one base from a much larger clone. V gene TRBV15 combines with J gene TRBJ2-4; D perhaps matches TRBD1 (6 bases). The CDR3 extends over 15 amino acids. Germline loops: CDR1 LNHNV, CDR2 YYDKDF (reference sequence). The CDR3 protein is CASSREYRTENIQYF. CDR3 DNA sequence: TGTGCCTCCAGCAGAGAATATCGGACAGAAAACATTCAGTACTTC. Full variable domain (rest looked up from reference TRBV15 and TRBJ2-4): DAMVIQNPRYQVTQFGKPVTLSCSQTLNHNVMYWYQQKSSQAPKLLFHYYDKDFNNEADTPDNFQSRRPNTSFCFLDIRSPGLGDTAMYLCASSREYRTENIQYFGAGTRLSVL.

V gene TRBV6-6 combines with J gene TRBJ2-7; TRBD1 agrees at 8 bases. The ends lost 6 bases at V and 3 bases at J; junction bases unmatched: 10. The germline CDR1 and CDR2 sequences are MNHNY and SVGAGI (reference sequence). CDR3 length: 15 residues. The CDR3 region has the DNA TGTGCCAGCAGACCCGGACAGGGCGGATTCTACGAGCAGTACTTC. Translation gives CASRPGQGGFYEQYF.

The chain links TRBV16 to TRBJ2-3, with D tentatively TRBD2 (6 bases). The V gene lost 2 bases and the J gene lost 9 bases, with 15 bases spanning the gap. The CDR3 is made up of 14 amino acids. The germline V gene has CDR1 KGHSY and CDR2 FQNENV. In nucleotides, the CDR3 is TGTGCCAGCAGCCAAGCGGGACCCTTAAACACGCAGTATTTT. Encoded protein: CASSQAGPLNTQYF.